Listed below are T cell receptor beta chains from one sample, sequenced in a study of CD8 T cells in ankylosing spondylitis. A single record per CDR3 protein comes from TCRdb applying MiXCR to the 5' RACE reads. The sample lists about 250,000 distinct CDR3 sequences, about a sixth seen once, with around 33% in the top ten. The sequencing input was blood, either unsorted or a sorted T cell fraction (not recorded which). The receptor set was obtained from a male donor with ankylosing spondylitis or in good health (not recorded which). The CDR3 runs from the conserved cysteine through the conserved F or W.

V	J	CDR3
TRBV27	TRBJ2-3	CASSQEAGRTDTQYF
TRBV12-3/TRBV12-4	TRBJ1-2	CASREGRGGYTF
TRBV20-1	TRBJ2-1	CSARGGPNRSGEQFF
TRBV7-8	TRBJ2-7	CASSGMTGGLYEQYF
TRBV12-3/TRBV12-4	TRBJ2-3	CASSFRGLDTQYF
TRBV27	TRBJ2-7	CASSFLGGEQYF
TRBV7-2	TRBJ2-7	CASSLIAQAYEQYF
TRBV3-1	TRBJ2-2	CASSQLGEGHSTGELFF
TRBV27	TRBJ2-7	CASTLTGGGSEQYF
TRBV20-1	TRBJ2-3	CSAFGLAGDFRADTQYF
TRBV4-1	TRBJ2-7	CASSQDDTSYEQYF
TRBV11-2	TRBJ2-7	CASSQAALREQYF
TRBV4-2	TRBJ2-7	CASSQDAYEQYF
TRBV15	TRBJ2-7	CATSSTGNEQYF
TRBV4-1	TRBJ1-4	CASSPGQAANEKLFF
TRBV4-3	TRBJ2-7	CASSQDQRQGSSYEQYF